Shown below are 29 T cell receptor beta chains from a single sample sequenced in a study of shared clonotypes between healthy human individuals. Produced via immunoSEQ multiplex PCR; TCRdb's table is partial and in-frame only. The sample yields under 2,500,000 clones, almost 96% seen once. The sample taken for sequencing was naive CD4+ T cells sorted from blood. Subset described: CD45RA+ positively selected. The receptor source for this set is a man younger than 35 in good health.

J is TRBJ2-7 and V is TRBV27; 8 positions agree with TRBD1. Germline values: CDR1 MNHEY, CDR2 SMNVEV (reference sequence). The V gene end was trimmed by 6 bases and the J gene end by 0 bases; junction bases not matched to a gene: 7. This CDR3 has 15 amino acids. CDR3 nucleotides: TGTGCCAGCAGGCATGGACAGGGAGACTCCTACGAGCAGTACTTC. This sequence encodes CASRHGQGDSYEQYF.

The V gene is TRBV6-6, the J gene TRBJ1-6; maybe TRBD1 (6 bases). V was cut by 5 bases and J by 8 bases, with 10 bases left in between. CDR3 length: 13 amino acids. The V gene's germline CDR1 is MNHNY and CDR2 SVGAGI (reference sequence). In nucleotides, the CDR3 is TGTGCCAGCAGTAGACAGGAACATTCACCCCTCCACTTT. Protein product: CASSRQEHSPLHF.

V usage is TRBV7-9 and J usage is TRBJ2-5; no clear D gene. CDR1 SEHNR and CDR2 FQNEAQ come from the germline V gene (reference sequence). Trimming stripped 2 bases from V and 1 base from J, with 11 bases between. The CDR3 sequence is 15 residues long. The CDR3 bases are TGTGCCAGCAGCTTACTCCTTAACAGCCAAGAGACCCAGTACTTC. This codes for CASSLLLNSQETQYF.

As to this clone: The same CDR3 can be traced to other DNA sequences in this sample. The chain recombines TRBV5-6 with TRBJ1-1; the D is unclear. Germline V CDR1 and CDR2: SGHDT, YYEEEE. This CDR3 is built from 12 residues. V lost 2 bases to trimming and J lost 0 bases, with 2 bases between them. In DNA, the CDR3 is TGTGCCAGCAGCTTAATGAACACTGAAGCTTTCTTT. Amino acid sequence: CASSLMNTEAFF.

Comments on this clone: At the DNA level, this CDR3 is encoded by other sequences in the same sample as well. The rearrangement uses TRBV6-5 and TRBJ1-5; D is undetermined. The germline V gene has CDR1 MNHEY and CDR2 SVGAGI. Between the trimmed V and J ends, which lost 4 bases and 0 bases, there was a span of 7 bases. The CDR3 is 14 amino acids. CDR3 sequence reads: CASSSGYSNQPQHF. In nucleotides, the CDR3 is TGTGCCAGCAGTTCCGGTTATAGCAATCAGCCCCAGCATTTT.

The V gene is TRBV5-6, the J gene TRBJ1-1; possibly TRBD1 for D (5 bases). The germline V gene encodes CDR1 SGHDT and CDR2 YYEEEE. The CDR3 loop spans 14 amino acids. V was pared by 2 bases and J by 0 bases, with 8 bases between. Written as DNA, the CDR3 is TGTGCCAGCAGCTTCTGGGGGGTGAACACTGAAGCTTTCTTT. This translates into CASSFWGVNTEAFF.

This clone was seen a single time. V gene TRBV7-9 combines with J gene TRBJ1-1; D is possibly TRBD1 (6 bases). Germline values: CDR1 SEHNR, CDR2 FQNEAQ (reference sequence). CDR3 length equals 16 residues. V shed 5 bases and J shed 4 bases, with 20 bases lying between them. CDR3 bases: TGTGCCAGCAGCATTACAACAGGGAGAGAGTCCACTGAAGCTTTCTTT. It codes for CASSITTGRESTEAFF. The whole variable domain, remainder taken from reference TRBV7-9 and TRBJ1-1, is DTGVSQNPRHKITKRGQNVTFRCDPISEHNRLYWYRQTLGQGPEFLTYFQNEAQLEKSRLLSDRFSAERPKGSFSTLEIQRTEQGDSAMYLCASSITTGRESTEAFFGQGTRLTVV.

The gene calls are TRBV7-9 and TRBJ2-3, with TRBD1 as a possible D gene (6 bases). V was clipped by 4 bases and J by 0 bases, with 11 bases between them. The CDR3 is made up of 15 amino acids. Germline V gene sequence: CDR1 SEHNR, CDR2 FQNEAQ (reference sequence). CDR3 protein: CASSYRTASTDTQYF. The CDR3 coding sequence is TGTGCCAGCAGCTACCGGACAGCTAGCACAGATACGCAGTATTTT.

The chain is built from TRBV6-1 and TRBJ1-1; possible D gene TRBD1, 5 bases. Per the germline V gene, CDR1 is MNHNS and CDR2 is SASEGT. The V and J ends lost 2 bases and 5 bases respectively, with 9 bases between them. The CDR3 loop spans 13 amino acids. The CDR3 is CASSELGVTEAFF. The CDR3 DNA follows: TGTGCCAGCAGTGAATTGGGGGTAACTGAAGCTTTCTTT.

V and J are TRBV5-8 and TRBJ1-2; TRBD1 is a possible D gene (6 bases). The V and J ends lost 1 base and 4 bases respectively, with 11 bases between them. There are 14 residues in the CDR3. Germline V gene sequence: CDR1 SGHTS, CDR2 YDEGEE. The CDR3 nucleotides read TGTGCCAGCAGCTTGAGACAGGACCTCTATGGCTACACCTTC. Translating it yields CASSLRQDLYGYTF.

The chain recombines TRBV5-6 with TRBJ2-3; 12 nucleotides match TRBD2. This CDR3 comprises 17 residues. With 7 bases clipped from V and 7 bases from J, the junction kept 16 bases outside the gene matches. In germline, CDR1 is SGHDT, CDR2 YYEEEE. CDR3 loop: CASGAWVGLAGINTQYF. CDR3 in DNA: TGTGCCAGCGGAGCTTGGGTAGGACTAGCGGGAATAAATACGCAGTATTTT.

The chain is built from TRBV29-1 and TRBJ2-1, with 8 positions matching TRBD2. This CDR3 spans 14 amino acids. The germline V gene has CDR1 SQVTM and CDR2 ANQGSEA. Trimming cost V 0 bases and J 7 bases; bases outside gene matches: 5. Written as DNA, the CDR3 is TGCAGCGTTGAAGACCCTCCTAGCGGGAATGAGCAGTTCTTC. Protein: CSVEDPPSGNEQFF.

The chain uses TRBV19 and TRBJ2-6; D possibly uses TRBD1 or TRBD2 (6 bases each). Germline V gene data show CDR1 as LNHDA and CDR2 as SQIVND (reference sequence). Trimming took off 7 bases at V and 0 bases at J, with 16 bases between the two ends. The CDR3 is made up of 17 amino acids. CDR3 protein: CASNEGGLNSGANVLTF. Here the CDR3 DNA reads TGTGCCAGTAATGAGGGGGGCCTCAACTCTGGGGCCAACGTCCTGACTTTC.

The chain employs TRBV15 and TRBJ1-5; D perhaps matches TRBD1 (6 bases). The V end was cut by 0 bases, the J end by 2 bases, with 14 bases between. This CDR3 comprises 17 residues. CDR1 is LNHNV, CDR2 YYDKDF, per germline (reference sequence). As DNA, the CDR3 is TGTGCCACCAGCAGAGATTTCGGGGGGGCCCGCAATCAGCCCCAGCATTTT. Translating gives CATSRDFGGARNQPQHF.

This clone showed up just a few times. The rearrangement links TRBV6-1 to TRBJ2-1; D is unclear. Germline V gene data show CDR1 as MNHNS and CDR2 as SASEGT. V gave up 0 bases and J gave up 9 bases, with 3 bases separating them. This CDR3 has 11 residues. CDR3 in DNA: TGTGCCAGCAGTGAAGCGCTTGAGCAGTTCTTC. Translating it yields CASSEALEQFF.

This clone was detected only once. The CDR3 coding sequence is TGTGCCAGCAGCTTAGGGGGATCCCCGCGGGATACGCAGTATTTT. This gives the protein CASSLGGSPRDTQYF. J is TRBJ2-3 and V is TRBV7-9; D remains unclear. V lost 1 base to trimming and J lost 6 bases, with 14 bases between them. CDR3 length equals 15 residues. Germline CDR1 reads SEHNR; CDR2 reads FQNEAQ (reference sequence).

This rearrangement joins TRBV6-5 to TRBJ1-1; no firm D call. Trimming left V 7 bases short and J 4 bases short, with 16 bases between. Germline loops: CDR1 MNHEY, CDR2 SVGAGI. The CDR3 sequence is 14 residues long. The CDR3 protein is CASNLVSGVTEAFF. For the CDR3, the DNA is TGTGCCAGCAATCTGGTGAGCGGGGTCACTGAAGCTTTCTTT.

The chain is built from TRBV6-1 and TRBJ2-3, with D perhaps matching TRBD1 (6 bases). V was pared by 7 bases and J by 9 bases, with 11 bases between. The CDR3 is 11 amino acids. Germline V lookup: CDR1 MNHNS, CDR2 SASEGT. This CDR3 reads CASTNRDTQYF. CDR3 bases: TGTGCCAGCACCAACAGGGACACGCAGTATTTT.

The chain carries TRBV27 and TRBJ2-2; D unresolved. V gave up 6 bases and J gave up 0 bases, with 11 bases separating them. CDR1 MNHEY and CDR2 SMNVEV come from the germline V gene (reference sequence). This CDR3 is built from 15 residues. The CDR3 spells CASRPRTANTGELFF. DNA for the CDR3: TGTGCCAGCAGGCCCCGGACGGCGAACACCGGGGAGCTGTTTTTT.

The rearrangement links TRBV6-5 to TRBJ1-5; perhaps TRBD1 as D (5 bases). Germline CDR1 is MNHEY and CDR2 is SVGAGI. The V and J ends lost 6 bases and 2 bases respectively, with 14 bases between them. The CDR3 totals 15 residues. The CDR3 nucleotides are TGTGCCAGCAGATCTCAGGGAAAGGGCAATCAGCCCCAGCATTTT. Amino acid sequence: CASRSQGKGNQPQHF.

The gene calls are TRBV30 and TRBJ1-6, with TRBD1 matching 7 bases. This CDR3 is built from 15 residues. Losses at the gene ends were 5 bases for V and 4 bases for J; bases not matched to a gene: 8. Germline V gene sequence: CDR1 GTSNPN, CDR2 SVGIG (reference sequence). This CDR3 is CAWGTALLYNSPLHF. The CDR3 nucleotides read TGTGCCTGGGGGACAGCCCTATTGTATAATTCACCCCTCCACTTT.

V usage is TRBV10-2 and J usage is TRBJ1-2; D not resolved. The CDR3 consists of 13 residues. The germline V gene encodes CDR1 WSHSY and CDR2 SAAADI. Between the trimmed V and J ends, which lost 0 bases and 4 bases, there was a span of 6 bases. The CDR3 spells CASSESGSYGYTF. In DNA form, the CDR3 reads TGCGCCAGCAGTGAGTCAGGTAGCTATGGCTACACCTTC.

The chain uses TRBV18 and TRBJ1-1; no firm D call. The CDR3 extends over 14 amino acids. Germline CDR1 KGHSH, CDR2 LQKENI. The ends were cut back, 5 bases at V and 7 bases at J, with 17 bases in the middle. The CDR3 sequence: CASSGLSLNVEAFF. The CDR3 DNA reads TGTGCCAGCTCAGGACTTAGTTTGAACGTTGAAGCTTTCTTT.

This chain uses TRBV7-9 with TRBJ2-1, with 8 bases fitting TRBD2. The germline V gene has CDR1 SEHNR and CDR2 FQNEAQ (reference sequence). This CDR3 comprises 15 residues. V trimming: 3 bases; J trimming: 4 bases; junction bases outside the gene matches: 5. The CDR3: CASSLGLEFYNEQFF. DNA for the CDR3: TGTGCCAGCAGCTTGGGACTAGAGTTTTACAATGAGCAGTTCTTC.

V gene TRBV7-2 combines with J gene TRBJ1-2; TRBD1 aligns across 7 bases. V lost 4 bases, J lost 6 bases, and 11 bases stayed unmatched. The CDR3 spans 15 residues. The germline V gene encodes CDR1 SGHTA and CDR2 FQGNSA. In DNA, the CDR3 is TGTGCCAGCAGCTCCGACGGGACAGCAGGTCATGGCTACACCTTC. Residues: CASSSDGTAGHGYTF.

The chain links TRBV9 to TRBJ2-2; TRBD2 agrees at 9 bases. CDR1 is SGDLS and CDR2 is YYNGEE in the germline V gene. The J segment lost 1 base and the V segment lost 7 bases, leaving 11 bases of the junction unmatched. This CDR3 comprises 17 residues. The CDR3 loop is CASGNSGGEWNTGELFF. CDR3 bases: TGTGCCAGCGGAAATAGCGGGGGCGAATGGAACACCGGGGAGCTGTTTTTT.

The chain combines TRBV12-2 with TRBJ2-3; whether TRBD2, the table's D call, matches the DNA was not checked. TRBV12-2 is classified as a pseudogene. This CDR3 is built from 15 residues. As DNA, the CDR3 is TGTGCAAGTCGCTTTAGTACTAGCGGGCGAGATACGCAGTATTTT. It is translated as CASRFSTSGRDTQYF.

The chain has TRBV19 and TRBJ2-5; 8 positions agree with TRBD1. Germline CDR1 and CDR2: LNHDA and SQIVND (reference sequence). Trimming at V came to 6 bases and at J to 7 bases, leaving 10 bases not matched to a gene. The length of the CDR3 is 14 residues. This CDR3 is CASSSPGQVRTQYF. CDR3 sequence (DNA): TGTGCCAGTAGCTCTCCGGGACAGGTTAGGACCCAGTACTTC.

The V gene is TRBV6-6, the J gene TRBJ1-2; D unresolved. Germline V gene sequence: CDR1 MNHNY, CDR2 SVGAGI (reference sequence). CDR3 length equals 14 residues. Trimming stripped 7 bases from V and 5 bases from J, with 17 bases between. CDR3 protein: CASMLGISGYGYTF. The CDR3 DNA reads as TGTGCCAGCATGTTGGGCATTTCGGGGTATGGCTACACCTTC.